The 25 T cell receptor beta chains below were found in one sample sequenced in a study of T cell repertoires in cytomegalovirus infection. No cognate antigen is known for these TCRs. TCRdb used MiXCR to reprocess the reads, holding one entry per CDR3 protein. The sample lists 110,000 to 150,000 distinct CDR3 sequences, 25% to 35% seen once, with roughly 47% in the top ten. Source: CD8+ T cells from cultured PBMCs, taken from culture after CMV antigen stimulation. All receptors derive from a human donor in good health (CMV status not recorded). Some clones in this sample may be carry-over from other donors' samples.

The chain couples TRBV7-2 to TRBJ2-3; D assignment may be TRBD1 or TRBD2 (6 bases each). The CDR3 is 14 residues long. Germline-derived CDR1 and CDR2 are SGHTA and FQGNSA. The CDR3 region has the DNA TGTGCGGATTTGGGGGGCCGAATCACAGATACGCAGTATTTT. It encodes CADLGGRITDTQYF.

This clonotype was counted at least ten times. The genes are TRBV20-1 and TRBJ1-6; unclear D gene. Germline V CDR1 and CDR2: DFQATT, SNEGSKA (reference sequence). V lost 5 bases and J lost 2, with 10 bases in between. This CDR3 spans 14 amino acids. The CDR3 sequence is CSAQERAYNSPLHF. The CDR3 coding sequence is TGCAGTGCTCAGGAGCGGGCCTATAATTCACCCCTCCACTTT.

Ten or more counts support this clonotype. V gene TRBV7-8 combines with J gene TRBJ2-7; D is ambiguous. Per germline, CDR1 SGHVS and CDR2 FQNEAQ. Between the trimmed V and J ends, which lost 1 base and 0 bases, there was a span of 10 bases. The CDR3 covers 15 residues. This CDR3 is CASSLGVPPSYEQYF. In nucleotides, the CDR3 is TGTGCCAGCAGCTTAGGAGTTCCCCCCTCCTACGAGCAGTACTTC.

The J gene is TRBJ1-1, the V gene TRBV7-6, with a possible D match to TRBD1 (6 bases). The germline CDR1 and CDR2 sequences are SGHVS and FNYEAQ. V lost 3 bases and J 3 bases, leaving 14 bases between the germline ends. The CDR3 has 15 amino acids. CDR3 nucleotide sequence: TGTGCCAGCAGCTTCCACAGGGCGGATGACACTGAAGCTTTCTTT. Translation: CASSFHRADDTEAFF. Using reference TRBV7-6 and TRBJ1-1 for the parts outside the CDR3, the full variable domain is GAGVSQSPRYKVTKRGQDVALRCDPISGHVSLYWYRQALGQGPEFLTYFNYEAQQDKSGLPNDRFSAERPEGSISTLTIQRTEQRDSAMYRCASSFHRADDTEAFFGQGTRLTVV.

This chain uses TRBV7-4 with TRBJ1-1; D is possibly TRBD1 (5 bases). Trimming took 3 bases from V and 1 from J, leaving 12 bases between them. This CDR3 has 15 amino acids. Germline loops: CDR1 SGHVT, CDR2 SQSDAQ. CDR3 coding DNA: TGTGCCAGCAGCTTGGGGCAGGGAGGGAACACTGAAGCTTTCTTT. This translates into CASSLGQGGNTEAFF. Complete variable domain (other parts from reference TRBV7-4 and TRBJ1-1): GAGVSQSPRYKVAKRGRDVALRCDSISGHVTLYWYRQTLGQGSEVLTYSQSDAQRDKSGRPSGRFSAERPERSVSTLKIQRTEQGDSAVYLCASSLGQGGNTEAFFGQGTRLTVV.

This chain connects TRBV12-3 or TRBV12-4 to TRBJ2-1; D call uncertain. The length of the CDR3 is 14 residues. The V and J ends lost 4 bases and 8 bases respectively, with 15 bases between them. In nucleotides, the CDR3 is TGTGCCAGCAGTTCCAAAATATACTGGGATGAGCAGTTCTTC. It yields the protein CASSSKIYWDEQFF.

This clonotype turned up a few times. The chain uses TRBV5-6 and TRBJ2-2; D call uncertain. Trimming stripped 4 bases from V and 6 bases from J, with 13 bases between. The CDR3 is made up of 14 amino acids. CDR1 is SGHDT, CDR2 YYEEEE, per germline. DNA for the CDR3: TGTGCCAGCAGCGTCGTTGGGGTGGCCGGGGAGCTGTTTTTT. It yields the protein CASSVVGVAGELFF.

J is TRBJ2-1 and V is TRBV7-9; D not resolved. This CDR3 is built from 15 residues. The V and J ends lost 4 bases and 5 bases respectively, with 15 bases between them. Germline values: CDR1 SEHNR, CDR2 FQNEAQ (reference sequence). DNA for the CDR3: TGTGCCAGCAGCTCCTCCAGGCCCGTTAACAATGAGCAGTTCTTC. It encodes CASSSSRPVNNEQFF.

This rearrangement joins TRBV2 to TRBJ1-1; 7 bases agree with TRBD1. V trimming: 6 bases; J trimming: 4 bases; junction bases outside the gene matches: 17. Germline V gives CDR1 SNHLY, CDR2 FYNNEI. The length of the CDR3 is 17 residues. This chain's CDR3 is CASRLAPPGGMFTEAFF. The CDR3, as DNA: TGTGCCAGCAGACTCGCCCCGCCAGGGGGTATGTTCACTGAAGCTTTCTTT.

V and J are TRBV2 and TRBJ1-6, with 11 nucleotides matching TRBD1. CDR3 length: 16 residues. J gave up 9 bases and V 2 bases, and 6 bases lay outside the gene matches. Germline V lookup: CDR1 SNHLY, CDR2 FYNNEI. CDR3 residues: CASSEWGTGGFSPLHF. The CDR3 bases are TGTGCCAGCAGTGAATGGGGGACAGGGGGTTTTTCACCCCTCCACTTT.

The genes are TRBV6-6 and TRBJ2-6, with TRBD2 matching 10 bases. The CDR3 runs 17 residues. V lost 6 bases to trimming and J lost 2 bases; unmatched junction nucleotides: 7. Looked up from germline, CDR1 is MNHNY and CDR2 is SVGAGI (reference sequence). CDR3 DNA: TGTGCCAGCAGCCAAAGCGGGGGGGCCGCTGGGGCCAACGTCCTGACTTTC. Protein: CASSQSGGAAGANVLTF.

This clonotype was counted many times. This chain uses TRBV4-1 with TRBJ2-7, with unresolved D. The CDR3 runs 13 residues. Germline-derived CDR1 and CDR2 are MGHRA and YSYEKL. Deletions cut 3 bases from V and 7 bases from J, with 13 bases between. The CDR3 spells CASSHVVGSEQYF. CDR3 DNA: TGCGCCAGCAGCCACGTAGTGGGTTCTGAGCAGTACTTC.

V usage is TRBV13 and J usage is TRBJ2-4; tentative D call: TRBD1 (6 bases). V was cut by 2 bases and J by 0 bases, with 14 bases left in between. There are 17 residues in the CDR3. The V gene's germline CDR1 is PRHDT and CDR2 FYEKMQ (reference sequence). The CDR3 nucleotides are TGTGCCAGCAGCTTACCCCAGACAGGTCTAGCCAAAAACATTCAGTACTTC. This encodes CASSLPQTGLAKNIQYF. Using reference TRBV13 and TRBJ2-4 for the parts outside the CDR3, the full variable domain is AAGVIQSPRHLIKEKRETATLKCYPIPRHDTVYWYQQGPGQDPQFLISFYEKMQSDKGSIPDRFSAQQFSDYHSELNMSSLELGDSALYFCASSLPQTGLAKNIQYFGAGTRLSVL.

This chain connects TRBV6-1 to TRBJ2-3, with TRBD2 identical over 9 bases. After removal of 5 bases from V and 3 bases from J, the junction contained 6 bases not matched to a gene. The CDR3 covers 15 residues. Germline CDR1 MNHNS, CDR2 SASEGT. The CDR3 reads CASSPRGLATDTQYF. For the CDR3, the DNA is TGTGCCAGCAGTCCCAGAGGACTAGCGACAGATACGCAGTATTTT.

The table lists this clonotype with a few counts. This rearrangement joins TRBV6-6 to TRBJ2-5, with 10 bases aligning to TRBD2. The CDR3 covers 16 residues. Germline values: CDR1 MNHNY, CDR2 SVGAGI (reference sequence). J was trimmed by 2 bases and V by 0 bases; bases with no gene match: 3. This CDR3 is CASSYSLAGEQETQYF. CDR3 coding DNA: TGTGCCAGCAGTTACTCGCTAGCGGGGGAGCAAGAGACCCAGTACTTC.

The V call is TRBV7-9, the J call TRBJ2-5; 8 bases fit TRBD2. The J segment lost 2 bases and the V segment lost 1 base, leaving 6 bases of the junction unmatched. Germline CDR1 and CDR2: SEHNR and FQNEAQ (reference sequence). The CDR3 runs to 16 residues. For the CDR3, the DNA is TGTGCCAGCAGCTTAGATTGGACTAGCCCTCAAGAGACCCAGTACTTC. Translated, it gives CASSLDWTSPQETQYF.

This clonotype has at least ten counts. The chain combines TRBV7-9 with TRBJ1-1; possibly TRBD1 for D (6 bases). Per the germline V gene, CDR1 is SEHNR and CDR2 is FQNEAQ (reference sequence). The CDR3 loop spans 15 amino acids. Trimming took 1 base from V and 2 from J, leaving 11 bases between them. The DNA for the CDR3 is TGTGCCAGCAGCTTAGTACGACAGGTAAACACTGAAGCTTTCTTT. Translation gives CASSLVRQVNTEAFF.

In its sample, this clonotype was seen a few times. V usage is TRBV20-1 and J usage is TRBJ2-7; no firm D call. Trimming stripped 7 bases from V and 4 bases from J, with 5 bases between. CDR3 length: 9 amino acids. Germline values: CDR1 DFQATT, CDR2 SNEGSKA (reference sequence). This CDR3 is CSVGYEQYF. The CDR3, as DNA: TGCAGTGTCGGGTACGAGCAGTACTTC.

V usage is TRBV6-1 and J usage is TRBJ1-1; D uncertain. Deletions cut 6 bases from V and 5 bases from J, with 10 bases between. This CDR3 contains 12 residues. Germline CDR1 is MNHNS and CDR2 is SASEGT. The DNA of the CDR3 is TGTGCCAGCAGAGAGATGAGTACTGAAGCTTTCTTT. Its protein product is CASREMSTEAFF.

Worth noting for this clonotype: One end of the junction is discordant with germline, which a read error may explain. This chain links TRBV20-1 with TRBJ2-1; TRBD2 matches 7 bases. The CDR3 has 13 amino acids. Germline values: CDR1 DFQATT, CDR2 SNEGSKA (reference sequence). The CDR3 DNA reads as TGCAGTGCTAGCGGGGGGATTTACACTGAGCAGTTCTTC. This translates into CSASGGIYTEQFF.

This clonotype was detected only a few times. The CDR3 DNA sequence: TGTGCCAGCAGTCCCGCCGAGTTGGTAGAGACCCAGTACTTC. Amino acid sequence: CASSPAELVETQYF. The V and J genes are TRBV11-2 and TRBJ2-5; D gene ambiguous. The CDR3 runs 14 residues. Per germline, CDR1 SGHAT and CDR2 FQNNGV. V gave up 6 bases and J gave up 4 bases, with 15 bases separating them.

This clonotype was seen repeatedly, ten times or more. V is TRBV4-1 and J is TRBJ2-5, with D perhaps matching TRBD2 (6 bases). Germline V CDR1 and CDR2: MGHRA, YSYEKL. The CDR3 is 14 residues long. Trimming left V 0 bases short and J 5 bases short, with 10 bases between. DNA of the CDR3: TGCGCCAGCAGCCAAGAGGAGGGCCGGGAGACCCAGTACTTC. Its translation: CASSQEEGRETQYF.

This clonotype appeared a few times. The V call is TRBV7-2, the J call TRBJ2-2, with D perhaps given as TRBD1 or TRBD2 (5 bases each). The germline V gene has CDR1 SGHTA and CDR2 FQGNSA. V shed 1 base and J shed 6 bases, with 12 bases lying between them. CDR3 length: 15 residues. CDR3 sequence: CASSLVLPGPGELFF. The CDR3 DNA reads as TGTGCCAGCAGCTTAGTTCTTCCGGGGCCCGGGGAGCTGTTTTTT.

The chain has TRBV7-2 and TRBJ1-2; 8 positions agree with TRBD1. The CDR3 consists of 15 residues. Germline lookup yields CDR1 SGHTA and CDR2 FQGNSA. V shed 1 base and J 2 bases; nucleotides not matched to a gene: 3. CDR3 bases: TGTGCCAGCAGCTTAGGACAGGGGAGGAACTATGGCTACACCTTC. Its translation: CASSLGQGRNYGYTF.

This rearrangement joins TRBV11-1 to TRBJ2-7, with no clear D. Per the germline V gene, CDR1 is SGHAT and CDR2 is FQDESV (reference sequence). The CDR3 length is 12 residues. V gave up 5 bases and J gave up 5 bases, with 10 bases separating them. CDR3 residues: CASSPGAHEQYF. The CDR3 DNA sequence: TGTGCCAGCAGCCCCGGTGCCCACGAGCAGTACTTC.